Given below is one TCR beta chain in context. Its antigen is currently unknown. Repertoires were generated with immunoSEQ multiplex PCR, while TCRdb's copy carries only in-frame clones and drops some. The sample holds approximately 60,000 clones, roughly 75% seen once. There are 15 residues in the CDR3. Looked up from germline, CDR1 is GTSNPN and CDR2 is SVGIG (reference sequence). Trimming at V came to 2 bases and at J to 1 base, leaving 6 bases not matched to a gene. The sample belongs to a study of T cells in tumors after PD-1 blockade. Overall study context: Prior checkpoint blockade, systemic immunosuppressant use, or anti-cancer therapy within 4 weeks excluded patients. Daily vismodegib 150 mg continued in a subset of anti-PD-1-treated patients. Peripheral blood samples averaged around 33,000 unique clonotypes and 113,528 templates. Study results and caveats: Roughly two fifths of tumor TCR clonotypes were also found in blood.

The chain recombines TRBV30 with TRBJ2-7; 9 positions agree with TRBD1. The source was PBMCs, collected before anti-PD-1 treatment. The sequence came from a human donor with basal cell carcinoma. In DNA form, the CDR3 reads TGTGCCTGGAGTCCGGGACAGGGAGTATCCTACGAGCAGTACTTC. Protein: CAWSPGQGVSYEQYF.